The source of this TCR beta chain is a study of T-cell memory formation after mild COVID-19. Looking at the study overall: Each donor largely had its own TCR clusters.

Germline V gene sequence: CDR1 DFQATT, CDR2 SNEGSKA (reference sequence). CDR3 length equals 15 residues. Germline trimming cut 0 bases from V and 3 bases from J; bases unmatched to any gene: 1. Study-level points and caveats: Researchers found some responding clones in pre-infection memory, a sign that cross-reactive memory joined.

For this clonotype: The antigen is undetermined.

One entry per CDR3 protein, called by TCRdb with MiXCR from the 5' RACE reads. The sample has about 60,000 distinct CDR3 sequences; less than 15% are singletons. The receptor's source is a man aged 18 to 30 who had mild COVID-19 (a few samples of this study predate the infection). Cell type and time point are not known. V usage is TRBV20-1 and J usage is TRBJ2-3; 12 bases are a match to TRBD2. The material sequenced was PBMCs or a T cell subset sorted from them (not recorded which). The CDR3 region has the DNA TGCAGTGCTAGAGAAGGACTAGCGGGAACAGATACGCAGTATTTT. Encoded protein: CSAREGLAGTDTQYF.